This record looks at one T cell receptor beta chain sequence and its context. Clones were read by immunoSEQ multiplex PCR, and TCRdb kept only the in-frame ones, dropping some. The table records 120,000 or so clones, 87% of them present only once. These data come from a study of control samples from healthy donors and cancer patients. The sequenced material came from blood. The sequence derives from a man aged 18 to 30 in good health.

This CDR3 reads CASSPQMGKGSYNSPLHF. CDR3 coding DNA: TGTGCCAGCAGCCCACAGATGGGGAAGGGCTCCTATAATTCACCCCTCCACTTT. The chain couples TRBV3-1 (or the pseudogene TRBV3-2) to TRBJ1-6, with D hard to call. This CDR3 has 18 residues. Trimming pared 4 bases from V and 0 bases from J, leaving 16 bases between. The germline gives CDR1 LGHDT, CDR2 YNNKEL (reference sequence).